These 16 T cell receptor beta chains came from one sample sequenced in a study of T cell responses to AZD1222 COVID-19 vaccine. Clones were read by immunoSEQ multiplex PCR, and TCRdb kept only the in-frame ones, dropping some. In the table there are over 100,000 clones, 85% to 90% of which are singletons. The material was peripheral blood, obtained on day 0 of AZD1222 vaccination. The receptors stem from an adult in good health.

The chain recombines TRBV28 with TRBJ2-7; weak D call: TRBD1 (5 bases). There are 12 residues in the CDR3. V shed 5 bases and J shed 6 bases, with 11 bases lying between them. CDR1 is MDHEN, CDR2 SYDVKM, per germline. CDR3 bases: TGTGCCAGCAGTCTCCGACAGCCCGAGCAGTACTTC. It specifies CASSLRQPEQYF.

This chain links TRBV5-6 with TRBJ2-7; D may be TRBD2 (5 bases). The germline V gene encodes CDR1 SGHDT and CDR2 YYEEEE. The CDR3 totals 12 residues. Trimming stripped 1 base from V and 7 bases from J, with 9 bases between. DNA for the CDR3: TGTGCCAGCAGCTTGCCCCGCGGGGAGCAGTACTTC. This translates into CASSLPRGEQYF.

The chain has TRBV12-3 or TRBV12-4 and TRBJ2-7, with D uncertain. V lost 6 bases, J lost 2 bases, and 8 bases lay in between. This CDR3 has 12 residues. The chain's CDR3 is CASSPSPYEQYF. As DNA, the CDR3 is TGTGCCAGCAGCCCCTCCCCCTACGAGCAGTACTTC.

This chain links TRBV4-2 with TRBJ2-5; 11 nucleotides agree with TRBD1. CDR1 and CDR2 (germline): LGHNA, YNFKEQ. Germline trimming cut 3 bases from V and 1 base from J; bases unmatched to any gene: 4. The CDR3 is 16 residues long. The chain's CDR3 is CASSHSGTGGQETQYF. As DNA, the CDR3 is TGTGCCAGCAGCCATTCCGGGACAGGGGGCCAAGAGACCCAGTACTTC.

This chain joins TRBV4-3 and TRBJ2-7, with TRBD2 as a possible D gene (6 bases). Germline V CDR1 and CDR2: LGHNA, YSLEER. This CDR3 region has 16 residues. V lost 0 bases and J 5 bases, leaving 17 bases between the germline ends. The CDR3 loop reads CASSQDTGDRSHEQYF. The CDR3 region has the DNA TGCGCCAGCAGCCAAGATACGGGGGATCGGTCCCACGAGCAGTACTTC.

The sample holds one count of this clone. The chain combines TRBV15 with TRBJ2-3, with D hard to call. CDR1 and CDR2 from the germline V gene are LNHNV and YYDKDF (reference sequence). Trimming cost V 1 base and J 0 bases, with 8 bases left between them. The CDR3 is made up of 15 amino acids. The CDR3: CATSRGARSTDTQYF. CDR3 DNA sequence: TGTGCCACCAGCAGAGGAGCGAGAAGCACAGATACGCAGTATTTT.

Only a few counts were recorded for this clone. The rearrangement links TRBV2 to TRBJ2-2; no clear D. The CDR3 extends over 13 amino acids. Trimming left V 4 bases short and J 9 bases short, with 12 bases between. Germline CDR1 is SNHLY and CDR2 is FYNNEI. CDR3 protein: CASSVDAWRELFF. The CDR3 DNA is TGTGCCAGCAGTGTGGACGCTTGGCGGGAGCTGTTTTTT.

The V and J genes are TRBV7-3 and TRBJ2-1; maybe TRBD2 (6 bases). Trimming stripped 2 bases from V and 9 bases from J, with 11 bases between. Germline V gene lookup returns CDR1 SGHTA and CDR2 FQGTGA. The CDR3 totals 13 residues. Here the CDR3 DNA reads TGTGCCAGCAGCTTAGTGGTGGAGGGTGAGCAGTTCTTC. This sequence encodes CASSLVVEGEQFF.

J is TRBJ2-1 and V is TRBV6-2 or TRBV6-3; D unclear. V lost 0 bases to trimming and J lost 6 bases, with 15 bases between them. The CDR3 has 16 amino acids. Germline CDR1 and CDR2: MNHEY and SVGEGT. The CDR3 region is CASSYSVGEPLNEQFF. Here the CDR3 DNA reads TGTGCCAGCAGTTACTCGGTTGGAGAGCCCCTCAATGAGCAGTTCTTC.

The CDR3 nucleotides are TGTGCCAGCAGCTTAAGGGGAGGAATCGATCAGCCCCAGCATTTT. It codes for CASSLRGGIDQPQHF. V and J are TRBV7-3 and TRBJ1-5; D call uncertain. The CDR3 spans 15 residues. The germline V gene has CDR1 SGHTA and CDR2 FQGTGA. Trimming removed 1 base at V and 5 bases at J, with 12 bases between.

The chain links TRBV19 to TRBJ2-1; D call uncertain. This CDR3 region has 14 residues. The ends were cut back, 8 bases at V and 0 bases at J, with 11 bases in the middle. Germline lookup yields CDR1 LNHDA and CDR2 SQIVND (reference sequence). The CDR3 nucleotides are TGTGCCAGTGGGGTTGGTATCTCCTACAATGAGCAGTTCTTC. Its translation: CASGVGISYNEQFF.

This rearrangement joins TRBV9 to TRBJ2-3; 11 nucleotides match TRBD2. CDR3 size: 16 residues. The V and J ends lost 1 base and 1 base, in that order; junction bases with no gene match: 2. CDR1 is SGDLS, CDR2 YYNGEE, per germline. The CDR3 nucleotides read TGTGCCAGCAGCGTAATTAGCGGGGGGGGCACAGATACGCAGTATTTT. It encodes CASSVISGGGTDTQYF.

This chain connects TRBV28 to TRBJ2-7; either TRBD1 or TRBD2 may supply D (6 bases each). The CDR3 contains 14 residues. V was cut by 8 bases and J by 2 bases, with 16 bases left in between. Germline loops: CDR1 MDHEN, CDR2 SYDVKM. CDR3 residues: CASFQWGATYEQYF. The CDR3 nucleotides read TGTGCCAGCTTTCAATGGGGGGCGACCTACGAGCAGTACTTC. The full variable domain, completed using reference TRBV28 and TRBJ2-7, is DVKVTQSSRYLVKRTGEKVFLECVQDMDHENMFWYRQDPGLGLRLIYFSYDVKMKEKGDIPEGYSVSREKKERFSLILESASTNQTSMYLCASFQWGATYEQYFGPGTRLTVT.

The gene calls are TRBV20-1 and TRBJ2-2, with 8 bases identical to TRBD2. This CDR3 spans 14 amino acids. The germline CDR1 and CDR2 sequences are DFQATT and SNEGSKA (reference sequence). V gave up 3 bases and J gave up 4 bases; unmatched junction bases: 4. This CDR3 reads CSASPGGTTGELFF. In nucleotides, the CDR3 is TGCAGTGCTAGTCCGGGGGGGACCACCGGGGAGCTGTTTTTT.

The chain couples TRBV5-6 to TRBJ1-2; perhaps TRBD1 as D (5 bases). V was trimmed by 1 base and J by 6 bases, leaving 13 bases between them. From germline, CDR1 is SGHDT and CDR2 YYEEEE. CDR3 size: 14 residues. The CDR3 sequence: CASSLRGSLDGYTF. CDR3 coding DNA: TGTGCCAGCAGCTTGAGGGGCAGTCTTGATGGCTACACCTTC. The full variable domain, its missing parts supplied by reference TRBV5-6 and TRBJ1-2, is DAGVTQSPTHLIKTRGQQVTLRCSPKSGHDTVSWYQQALGQGPQFIFQYYEEEERQRGNFPDRFSGHQFPNYSSELNVNALLLGDSALYLCASSLRGSLDGYTFGSGTRLTVV.

The V call is TRBV7-2, the J call TRBJ1-2; D is uncertain. V gave up 5 bases and J gave up 2 bases, with 18 bases separating them. Per the germline V gene, CDR1 is SGHTA and CDR2 is FQGNSA. This CDR3 is built from 16 residues. CDR3 nucleotide sequence: TGTGCCAGCAGCCCGCGGGAGGGATGGGCGAACTATGGCTACACCTTC. This gives the protein CASSPREGWANYGYTF.